This T cell receptor beta chain was profiled in a study of T cells expressing NK-cell markers. About the research overall: Among the eight sequenced donors, seven tested HCMV-seropositive and one tested seronegative. General study points: Dominant NKG2C+ clonotypes made up roughly 1.0-8% of CD8+ T cells in roughly 6 donors.

Generation of TCR beta cDNA was performed by 5'RACE template switching incorporating UMIs. One entry per CDR3 protein, without DNA, is what TCRdb gives after re-calling the 5' RACE reads. This sample carries 550,000 or so distinct CDR3 sequences, with around 3.3% going to the ten biggest clones. Comment on this clonotype: What it recognizes is unknown.

The CDR3 extends over 15 amino acids. Germline loops: CDR1 LGHDT, CDR2 YNNKEL (reference sequence). The TCR sequence derives from a young man in good health. V usage is TRBV3-1 and J usage is TRBJ2-1. Sequencing was performed on blood T cells: a sorted CD56 or NKG2C T cell subset, CD4+ or CD8+ T cells, or bulk PBMC T cells (not recorded which). The CDR3 reads CASSQAPKAYNEQFF.